This T cell receptor (beta chain) is from a study of cytomegalovirus exposure and HLA in healthy donors. As for the study in general: A preliminary data release comprised about 85 million unique TCRs obtained from HLA-typed donors. Study-level findings and limits: Within an earlier analysis, most TCR beta V segments proved productive either about 87% or about 30% of the time. As a later analysis showed, a missense DCLRE1C variant was linked to trimming of TCR beta V- and J-genes.

At the time of sampling, donors were nominally healthy, though unrecorded immune exposures were likely. The PCR employed 60 Vbeta primers together with 13 Jbeta primers. TCRdb's table, derived via immunoSEQ multiplex PCR, lists solely in-frame clones and lacks some. The sample has 130,000 or so clones, approximately 80% seen once. V was pared by 3 bases and J by 0 bases, with 9 bases between. This CDR3 has 15 residues. Germline CDR1 reads SGHTA; CDR2 reads FQGNSA. Notes on this clone: What it binds is not known.

Specimen: PBMCs. The sequence was obtained from a woman between 18 and 30 years old in good health and CMV-seronegative. The chain combines TRBV7-2 with TRBJ1-3, with D perhaps TRBD1 (5 bases). CDR3 sequence reads: CASSFGGTSGNTIYF. CDR3 coding DNA: TGTGCCAGCAGCTTCGGGGGGACCTCTGGAAACACCATATATTTT.